This T cell receptor beta chain was observed in a study of blood T cell repertoires in COVID-19. Profiling relied on immunoSEQ multiplex PCR, and the TCRdb table lists in-frame clones only, not all of them. The sample lists about 120,000 clones, 70% to 80% occurring once. The CDR3 is 13 residues long. The V gene lost 4 bases and the J gene lost 11 bases, with 17 bases spanning the gap. Per germline, CDR1 MNHEY and CDR2 SMNVEV (reference sequence). The chain joins TRBV27 to TRBJ1-1; a possible D gene is TRBD1 (6 bases). The TCR was taken from a woman at least 80 years old with acute or convalescent COVID-19. Sequenced input: peripheral blood. The CDR3 nucleotides are TGTGCCAGCAGTTCCAACTCCGGGACACTGGCTTTCTTT. Amino acids: CASSSNSGTLAFF.